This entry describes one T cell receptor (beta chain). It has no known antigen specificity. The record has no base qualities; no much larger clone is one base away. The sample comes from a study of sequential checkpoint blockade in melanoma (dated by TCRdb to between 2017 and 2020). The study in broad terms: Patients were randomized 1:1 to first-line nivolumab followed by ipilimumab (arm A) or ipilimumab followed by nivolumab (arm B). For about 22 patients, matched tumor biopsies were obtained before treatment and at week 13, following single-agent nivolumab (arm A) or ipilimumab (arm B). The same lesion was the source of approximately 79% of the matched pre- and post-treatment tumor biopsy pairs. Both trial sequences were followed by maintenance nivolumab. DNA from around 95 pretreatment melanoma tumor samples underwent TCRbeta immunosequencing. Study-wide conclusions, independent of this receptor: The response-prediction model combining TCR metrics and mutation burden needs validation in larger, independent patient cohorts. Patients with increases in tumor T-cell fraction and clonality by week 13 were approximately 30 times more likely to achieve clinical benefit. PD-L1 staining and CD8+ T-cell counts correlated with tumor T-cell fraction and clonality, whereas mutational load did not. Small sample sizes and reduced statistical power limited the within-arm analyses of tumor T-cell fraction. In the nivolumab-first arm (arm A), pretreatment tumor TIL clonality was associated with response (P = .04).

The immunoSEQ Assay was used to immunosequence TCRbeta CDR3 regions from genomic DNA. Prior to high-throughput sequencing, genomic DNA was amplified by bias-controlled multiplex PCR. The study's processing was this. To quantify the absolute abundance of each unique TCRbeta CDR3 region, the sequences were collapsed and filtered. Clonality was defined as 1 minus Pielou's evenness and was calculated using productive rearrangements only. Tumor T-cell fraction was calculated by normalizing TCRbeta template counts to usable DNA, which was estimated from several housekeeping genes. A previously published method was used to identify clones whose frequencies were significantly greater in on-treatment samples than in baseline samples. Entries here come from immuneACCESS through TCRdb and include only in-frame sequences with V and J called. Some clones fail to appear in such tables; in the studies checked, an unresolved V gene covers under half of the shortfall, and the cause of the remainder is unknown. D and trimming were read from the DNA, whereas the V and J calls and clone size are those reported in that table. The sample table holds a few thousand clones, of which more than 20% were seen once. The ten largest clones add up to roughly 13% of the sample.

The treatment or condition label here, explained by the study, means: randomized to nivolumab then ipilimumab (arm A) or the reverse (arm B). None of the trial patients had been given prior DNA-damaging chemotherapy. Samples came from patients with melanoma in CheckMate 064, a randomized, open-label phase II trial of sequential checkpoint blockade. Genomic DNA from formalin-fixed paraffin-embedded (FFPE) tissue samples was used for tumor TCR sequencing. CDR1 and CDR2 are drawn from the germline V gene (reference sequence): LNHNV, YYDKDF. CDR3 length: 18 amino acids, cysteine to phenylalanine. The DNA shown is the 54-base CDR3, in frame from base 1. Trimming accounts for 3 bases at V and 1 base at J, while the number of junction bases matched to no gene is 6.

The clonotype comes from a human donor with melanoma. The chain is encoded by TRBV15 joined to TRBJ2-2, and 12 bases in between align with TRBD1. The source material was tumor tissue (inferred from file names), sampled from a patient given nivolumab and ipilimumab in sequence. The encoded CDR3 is CATSRPGQGAVNTGELFF. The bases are TGTGCCACCAGCAGGCCGGGACAGGGGGCGGTGAACACCGGGGAGCTGTTTTTT.